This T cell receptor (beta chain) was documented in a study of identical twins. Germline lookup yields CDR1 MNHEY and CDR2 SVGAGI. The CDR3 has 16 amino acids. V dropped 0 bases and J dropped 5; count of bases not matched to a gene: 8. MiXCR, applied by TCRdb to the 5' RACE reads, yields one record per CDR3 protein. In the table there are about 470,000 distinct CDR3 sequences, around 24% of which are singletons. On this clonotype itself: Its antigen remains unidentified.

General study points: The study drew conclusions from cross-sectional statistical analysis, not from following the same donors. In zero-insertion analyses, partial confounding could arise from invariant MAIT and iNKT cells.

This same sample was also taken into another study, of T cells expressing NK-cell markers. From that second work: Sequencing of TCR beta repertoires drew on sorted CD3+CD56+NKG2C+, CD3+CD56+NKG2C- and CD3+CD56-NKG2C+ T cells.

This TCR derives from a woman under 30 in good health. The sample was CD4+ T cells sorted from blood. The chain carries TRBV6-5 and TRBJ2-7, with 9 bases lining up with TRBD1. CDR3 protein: CASSYSPGTGLDEQYF. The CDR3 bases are TGTGCCAGCAGTTACTCTCCCGGGACAGGGTTGGACGAGCAGTACTTC.